This T cell receptor (beta chain) was captured in a study of blood T cell repertoires in COVID-19. Background on the study: T cells, B-cell-depleted T cells, or PBMCs supplied cDNA or gDNA.

Profiling relied on immunoSEQ multiplex PCR, and the TCRdb table lists in-frame clones only, not all of them. The data hold some 220,000 clones, with roughly 80% observed a single time. Germline-derived CDR1 and CDR2 are SGDLS and YYNGEE. V gave up 3 bases and J gave up 4 bases; unmatched junction bases: 6. This CDR3 has 15 amino acids. Followed over time, Seattle patients had been enrolled while infection was active. This receptor was identified in a woman between 65 and 79 years old with COVID-19, enrolled during active disease. The sequenced sample was peripheral blood. The chain joins TRBV9 to TRBJ2-1; 8 nucleotides align to TRBD2. Here the CDR3 reads CASSAGGEWYNEQFF. The CDR3 bases are TGTGCCAGCAGCGCCGGGGGGGAGTGGTACAATGAGCAGTTCTTC.